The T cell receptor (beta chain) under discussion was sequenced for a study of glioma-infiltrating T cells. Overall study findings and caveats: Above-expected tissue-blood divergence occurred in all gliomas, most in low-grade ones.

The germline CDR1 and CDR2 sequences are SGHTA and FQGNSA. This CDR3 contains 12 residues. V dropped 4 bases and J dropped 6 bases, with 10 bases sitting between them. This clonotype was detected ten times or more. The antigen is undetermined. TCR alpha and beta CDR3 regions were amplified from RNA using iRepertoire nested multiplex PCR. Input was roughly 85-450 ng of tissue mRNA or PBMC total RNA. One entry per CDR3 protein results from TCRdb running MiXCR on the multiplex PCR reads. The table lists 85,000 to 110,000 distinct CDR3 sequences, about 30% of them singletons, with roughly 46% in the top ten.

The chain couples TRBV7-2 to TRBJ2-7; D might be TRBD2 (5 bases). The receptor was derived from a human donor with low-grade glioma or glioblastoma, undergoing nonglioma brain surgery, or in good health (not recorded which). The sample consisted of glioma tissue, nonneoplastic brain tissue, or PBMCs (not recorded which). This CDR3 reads CASSSTGIEQYF. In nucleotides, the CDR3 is TGTGCCAGCAGCTCCACGGGAATCGAGCAGTACTTC.